This T cell receptor (beta chain) was sequenced during a study of T cell changes during pregnancy in multiple sclerosis. Profiling relied on immunoSEQ multiplex PCR, and the TCRdb table lists in-frame clones only, not all of them. The table has about 40,000 clones, roughly 94% seen once. CDR3 size: 12 residues. The ends were cut back, 7 bases at V and 9 bases at J, with 16 bases in the middle. Germline-derived CDR1 and CDR2 are SGHNT and YENEEA. The material sequenced was peripheral blood, taken in the third trimester of pregnancy. The receptor was derived from a female donor with multiple sclerosis, enrolled in a pregnancy study. The V and J genes are TRBV11-3 and TRBJ2-7; D is undetermined. The CDR3 sequence is CASMGRDSAQYF. DNA for the CDR3: TGTGCCAGCATGGGCAGAGATTCCGCGCAGTACTTC.